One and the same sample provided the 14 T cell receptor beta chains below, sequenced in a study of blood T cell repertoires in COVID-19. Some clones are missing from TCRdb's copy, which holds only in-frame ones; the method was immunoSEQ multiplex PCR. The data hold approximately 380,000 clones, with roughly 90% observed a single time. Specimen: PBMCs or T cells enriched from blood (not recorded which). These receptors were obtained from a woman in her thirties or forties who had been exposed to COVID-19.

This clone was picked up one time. This CDR3 is CASSFRGDRPQHF. For the CDR3, the DNA is TGTGCCAGCTCTTTCAGGGGGGATAGGCCCCAGCATTTT. This sequence joins TRBV18 and TRBJ1-5; the match to TRBD1 covers 7 bases. Per germline, CDR1 KGHSH and CDR2 LQKENI. The CDR3 covers 13 residues. V gave up 6 bases and J gave up 9 bases; unmatched junction bases: 8.

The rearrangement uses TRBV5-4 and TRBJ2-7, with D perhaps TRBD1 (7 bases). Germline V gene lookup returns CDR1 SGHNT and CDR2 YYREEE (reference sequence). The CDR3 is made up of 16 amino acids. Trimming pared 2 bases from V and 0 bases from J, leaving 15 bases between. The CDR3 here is CASSFWQGGSSYEQYF. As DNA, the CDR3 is TGTGCCAGCAGCTTTTGGCAGGGGGGTTCCTCCTACGAGCAGTACTTC.

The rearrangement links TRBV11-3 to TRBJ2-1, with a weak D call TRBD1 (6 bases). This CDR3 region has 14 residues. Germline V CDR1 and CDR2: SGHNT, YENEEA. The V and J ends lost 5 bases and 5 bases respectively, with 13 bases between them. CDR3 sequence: CASSTRQENNEQFF. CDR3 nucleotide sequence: TGTGCCAGCAGCACCAGACAGGAAAACAATGAGCAGTTCTTC.

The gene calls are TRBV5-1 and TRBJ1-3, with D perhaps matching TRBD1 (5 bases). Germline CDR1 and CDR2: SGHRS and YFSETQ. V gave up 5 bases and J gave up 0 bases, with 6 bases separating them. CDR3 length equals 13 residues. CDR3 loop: CASSQGSGNTIYF. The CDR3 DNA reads TGCGCCAGCAGTCAGGGCTCTGGAAACACCATATATTTT.

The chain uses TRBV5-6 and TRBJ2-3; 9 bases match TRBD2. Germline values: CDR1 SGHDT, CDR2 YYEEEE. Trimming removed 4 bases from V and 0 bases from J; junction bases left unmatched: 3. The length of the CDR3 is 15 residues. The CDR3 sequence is CASSPGLASTDTQYF. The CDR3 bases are TGTGCCAGCAGCCCGGGACTAGCTAGCACAGATACGCAGTATTTT.

The CDR3 loop reads CASSFGGSRAPDTQYF. The CDR3 DNA is TGTGCCAGCAGCTTCGGTGGTAGCCGAGCGCCGGATACGCAGTATTTT. This rearrangement joins TRBV5-4 to TRBJ2-3; D is uncertain. CDR3 length: 16 residues. V gave up 2 bases and J gave up 6 bases, with 19 bases separating them. The germline CDR1 and CDR2 sequences are SGHNT and YYREEE (reference sequence).

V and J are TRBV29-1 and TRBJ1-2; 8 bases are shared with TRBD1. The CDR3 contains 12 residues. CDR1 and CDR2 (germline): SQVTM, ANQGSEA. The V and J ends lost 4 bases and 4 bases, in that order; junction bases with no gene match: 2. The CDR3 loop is CSVGQGSYGYTF. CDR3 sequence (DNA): TGCAGCGTTGGACAGGGGAGCTATGGCTACACCTTC.

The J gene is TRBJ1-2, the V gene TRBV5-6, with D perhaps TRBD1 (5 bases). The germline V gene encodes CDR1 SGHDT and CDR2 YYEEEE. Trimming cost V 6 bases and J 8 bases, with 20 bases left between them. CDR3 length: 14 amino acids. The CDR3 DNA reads TGTGCCAGCATCTGGGGGGACGGGGACTTCGGCTACACCTTC. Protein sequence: CASIWGDGDFGYTF.

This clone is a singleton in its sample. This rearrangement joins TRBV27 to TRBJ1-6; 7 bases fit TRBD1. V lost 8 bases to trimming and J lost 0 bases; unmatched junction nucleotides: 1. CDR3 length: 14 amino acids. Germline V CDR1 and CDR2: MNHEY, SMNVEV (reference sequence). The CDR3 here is CASWDSSYNSPLHF. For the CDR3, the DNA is TGTGCCAGCTGGGACAGCTCCTATAATTCACCCCTCCACTTT.

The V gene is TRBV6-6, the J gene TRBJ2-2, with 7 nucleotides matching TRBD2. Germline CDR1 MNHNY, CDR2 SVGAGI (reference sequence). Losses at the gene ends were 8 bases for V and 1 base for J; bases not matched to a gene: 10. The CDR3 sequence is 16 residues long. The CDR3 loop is CASRGGSILNTGELFF. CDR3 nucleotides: TGTGCCAGCCGCGGCGGGAGTATACTGAACACCGGGGAGCTGTTTTTT.

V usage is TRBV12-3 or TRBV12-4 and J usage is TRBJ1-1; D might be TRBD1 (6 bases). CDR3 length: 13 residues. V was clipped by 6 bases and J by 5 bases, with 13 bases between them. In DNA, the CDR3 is TGTGCCAGCAGCAACAGGGCTAAGACTGAAGCTTTCTTT. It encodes CASSNRAKTEAFF.

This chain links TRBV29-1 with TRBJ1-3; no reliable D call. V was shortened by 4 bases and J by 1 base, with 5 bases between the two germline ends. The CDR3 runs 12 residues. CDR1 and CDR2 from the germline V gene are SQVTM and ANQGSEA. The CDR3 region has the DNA TGCAGCGTTGCGGGGTCTGGAAACACCATATATTTT. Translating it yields CSVAGSGNTIYF. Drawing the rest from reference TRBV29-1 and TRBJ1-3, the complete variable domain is SAVISQKPSRDICQRGTSLTIQCQVDSQVTMMFWYRQQPGQSLTLIATANQGSEATYESGFVIDKFPISRPNLTFSTLTVSNMSPEDSSIYLCSVAGSGNTIYFGEGSWLTVV.

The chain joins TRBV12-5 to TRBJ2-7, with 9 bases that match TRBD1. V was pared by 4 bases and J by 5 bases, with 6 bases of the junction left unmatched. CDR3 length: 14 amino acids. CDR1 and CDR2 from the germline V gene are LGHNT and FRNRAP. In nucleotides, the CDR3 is TGTGCTAGTGGTTCGGGACAGGGTCGAAACGAGCAGTACTTC. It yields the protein CASGSGQGRNEQYF.

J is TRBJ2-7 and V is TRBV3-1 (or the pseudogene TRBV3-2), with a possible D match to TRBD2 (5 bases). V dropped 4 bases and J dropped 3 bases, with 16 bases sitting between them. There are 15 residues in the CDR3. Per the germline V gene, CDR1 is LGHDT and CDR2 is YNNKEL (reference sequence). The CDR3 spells CASSRSSSPHYEQYF. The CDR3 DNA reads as TGTGCCAGCAGCCGGAGTTCTAGCCCCCACTACGAGCAGTACTTC.